The 5 T cell receptor beta chains presented below share a single source sample, sequenced in a study of cytomegalovirus exposure and HLA in healthy donors. Method: immunoSEQ multiplex PCR; TCRdb's copy keeps in-frame clones and lacks some. This table has roughly 300,000 clones, roughly 90% appearing once. Sequencing was performed on PBMCs. All receptors come from a woman under 30 in good health and CMV-seronegative.

This chain uses TRBV11-2 with TRBJ1-1, with 7 bases that match TRBD1. The germline CDR1 and CDR2 sequences are SGHAT and FQNNGV. The CDR3 length is 14 residues. The V segment lost 3 bases and the J segment 1 base; nucleotides outside the gene matches: 2. CDR3 DNA: TGTGCCAGCAGCTTCGACAGGGCGAACACTGAAGCTTTCTTT. Translation gives CASSFDRANTEAFF.

This clone was recorded a few times. The CDR3 DNA is TGTGCCAGTAGTATTTCACCAGGGGCGAATAGTTATGGCTACACCTTC. Its translation: CASSISPGANSYGYTF. The chain uses TRBV19 and TRBJ1-2; D is possibly TRBD1 (6 bases). V was trimmed by 3 bases and J by 5 bases, leaving 19 bases between them. The germline V gene has CDR1 LNHDA and CDR2 SQIVND (reference sequence). The CDR3 sequence is 16 residues long.

This chain joins TRBV9 and TRBJ2-2, with no clear D. The germline V and J ends were trimmed by 4 bases and 4 bases, with 8 bases remaining between them. Germline V gene lookup returns CDR1 SGDLS and CDR2 YYNGEE. The CDR3 covers 13 residues. CDR3 DNA: TGTGCCAGCAGCCCCCCCCGCACCGGGGAGCTGTTTTTT. The encoded protein is CASSPPRTGELFF.

This chain joins TRBV9 and TRBJ2-7; TRBD2 matches at 9 bases. This CDR3 has 17 residues. With V trimmed by 4 bases and J by 7 bases, 18 bases remained unmatched. Germline V CDR1 and CDR2: SGDLS, YYNGEE. The CDR3 DNA is TGTGCCAGCAGCCCATCCAGCGGGAGGAGTTTAATAGAAGAGCAGTACTTC. It encodes CASSPSSGRSLIEEQYF.

The rearrangement uses TRBV11-2 and TRBJ2-2; no reliable D call. The germline gives CDR1 SGHAT, CDR2 FQNNGV. V gave up 4 bases and J gave up 4 bases, with 4 bases separating them. The CDR3 extends over 12 amino acids. In nucleotides, the CDR3 is TGTGCCAGCAGCTCATTCACCGGGGAGCTGTTTTTT. Amino acid sequence: CASSSFTGELFF.